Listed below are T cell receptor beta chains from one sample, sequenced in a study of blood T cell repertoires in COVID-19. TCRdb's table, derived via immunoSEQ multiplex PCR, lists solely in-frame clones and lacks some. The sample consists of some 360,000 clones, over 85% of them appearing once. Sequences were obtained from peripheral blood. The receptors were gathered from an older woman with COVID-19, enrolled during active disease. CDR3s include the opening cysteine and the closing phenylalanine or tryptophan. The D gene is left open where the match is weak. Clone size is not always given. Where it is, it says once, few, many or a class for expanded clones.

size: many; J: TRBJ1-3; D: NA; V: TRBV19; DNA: TGTGCCAGTAGTGACGGAGCCTCTGGAAACACCATATATTTT; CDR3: CASSDGASGNTIYF
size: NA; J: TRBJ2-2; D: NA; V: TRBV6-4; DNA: TGTGCCAGCAGTGACTCAAGGGGGGGACGGATTGACACCGGGGAGCTGTTTTTT; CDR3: CASSDSRGGRIDTGELFF
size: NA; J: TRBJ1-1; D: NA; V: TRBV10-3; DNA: TGTGCCATCAGAGGGGGTGACGGTCCGAACACTGAAGCTTTCTTT; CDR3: CAIRGGDGPNTEAFF
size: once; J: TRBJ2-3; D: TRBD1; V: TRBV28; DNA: TGTGCCAGCAGCTCCGGACAGGGCACAGATACGCAGTATTTT; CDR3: CASSSGQGTDTQYF
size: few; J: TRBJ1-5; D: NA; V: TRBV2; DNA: TGTGCCACCGACAGTTATAGCAATCAGCCCCAGCATTTT; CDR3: CATDSYSNQPQHF
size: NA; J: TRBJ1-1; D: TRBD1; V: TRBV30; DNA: TGTGCCTGGCAACAGGGGTTGGAAGCTTTCTTT; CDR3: CAWQQGLEAFF
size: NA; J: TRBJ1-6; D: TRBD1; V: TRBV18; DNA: TGTGCCAGCTCACAGGGGGCTGGAAGTTCACCCCTCCACTTT; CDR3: CASSQGAGSSPLHF
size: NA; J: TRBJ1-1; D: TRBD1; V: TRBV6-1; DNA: TGTGCCAGCAGTGGCACTATTGGACAGGCAATGAACACTGAAGCTTTCTTT; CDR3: CASSGTIGQAMNTEAFF
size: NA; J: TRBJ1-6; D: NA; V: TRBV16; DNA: TGTGCCAGCAGCCAAGGACAGTTTAATTCACCCCTCCACTTT; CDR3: CASSQGQFNSPLHF
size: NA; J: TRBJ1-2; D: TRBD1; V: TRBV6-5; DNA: TGTGCCAGCAGTTGGGCGCCGGGACAGGCTGGCGGCTACACCTTC; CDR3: CASSWAPGQAGGYTF
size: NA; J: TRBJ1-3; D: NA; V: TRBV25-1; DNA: TGTGCCAGCAGTGCCCCCAGGGCGACCTCTGGAAACACCATATATTTT; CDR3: CASSAPRATSGNTIYF
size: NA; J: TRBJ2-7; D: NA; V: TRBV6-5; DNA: TGTGCCAGCAGTTACAGGACTTCGACATACGAGCAGTACTTC; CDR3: CASSYRTSTYEQYF
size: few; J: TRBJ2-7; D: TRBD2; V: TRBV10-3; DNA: TGTGCCATCAGTGCCGGGGGGGCCAAGACCTACGAGCAGTACTTC; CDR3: CAISAGGAKTYEQYF
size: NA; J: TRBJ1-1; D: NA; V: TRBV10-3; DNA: TGTGCCATCAGTCCACACTCCCAGGGGAGCACTGAAGCTTTCTTT; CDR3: CAISPHSQGSTEAFF
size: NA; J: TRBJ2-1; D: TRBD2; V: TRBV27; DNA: TGTGCCAGCAGTTTTAGCGGGGGGGGAAATGAGCAGTTCTTC; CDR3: CASSFSGGGNEQFF
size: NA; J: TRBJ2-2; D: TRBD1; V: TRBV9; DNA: TGTGCCAGCAGTAAGGGGACAGGGGATCGGGTTTTCACCGGGGAGCTGTTTTTT; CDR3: CASSKGTGDRVFTGELFF
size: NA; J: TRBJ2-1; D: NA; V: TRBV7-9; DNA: TGTGCCAGCAGCTGGCCTGACCCGGGCAATGAGCAGTTCTTC; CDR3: CASSWPDPGNEQFF
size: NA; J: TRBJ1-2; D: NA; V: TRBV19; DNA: TGTGCCAGTAGTATTCCCGGACAGACCTCCTATGGCTACACCTTC; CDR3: CASSIPGQTSYGYTF
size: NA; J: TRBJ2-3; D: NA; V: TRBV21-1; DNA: TGTGCCAGCAGCAAAGGGGCCGAGGGAGAGTTTCACACAGATACGCAGTATTTT; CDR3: CASSKGAEGEFHTDTQYF
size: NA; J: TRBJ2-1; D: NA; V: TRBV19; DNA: TGTGCCAGTAGTATTTCGGGGGTTGACAATGAGCAGTTCTTC; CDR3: CASSISGVDNEQFF
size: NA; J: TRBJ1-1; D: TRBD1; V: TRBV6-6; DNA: TGTGCCAGCAGTTACCCCGGACAGGCGAACACTGAAGCTTTCTTT; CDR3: CASSYPGQANTEAFF
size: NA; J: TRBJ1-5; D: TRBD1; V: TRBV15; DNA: TGTGCCACCAGCACTCGACAGGGTATCACATGGCCCCAGCATTTT; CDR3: CATSTRQGITWPQHF
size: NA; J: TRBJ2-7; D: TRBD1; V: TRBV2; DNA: TGTGCCAGCAACCGACAGGGGCCAGGGGTATACGAGCAGTACTTC; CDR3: CASNRQGPGVYEQYF
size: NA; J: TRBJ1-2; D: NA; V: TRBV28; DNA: TGTGCCAGCAGGGAGGGCGGTGGGAACTATGGCTACACCTTC; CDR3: CASREGGGNYGYTF
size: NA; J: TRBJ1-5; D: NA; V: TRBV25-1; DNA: TGTGCCAGCAGTGAACCGGGGGTGTCGCAGCCCCAGCATTTT; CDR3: CASSEPGVSQPQHF
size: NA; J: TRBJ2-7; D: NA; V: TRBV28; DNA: TGTGCCAGCTTAGGGCCGGGGAGCTCCTACGAGCAGTACTTC; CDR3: CASLGPGSSYEQYF
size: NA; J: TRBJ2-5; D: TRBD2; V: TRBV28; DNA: TGTGCCAGCAGTTTTATCGTAGCGGGGGGGCCCGGAGAGACCCAGTACTTC; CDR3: CASSFIVAGGPGETQYF